This TCR beta chain was recorded in a study of T cell repertoires in cytomegalovirus infection. About the study: CMV epitopes used comprised recently identified HLA-C-restricted ones and well-studied HLA-B-restricted ones. Public TCR beta signatures indicated both CMV infection and matching HLA type.

MiXCR was run by TCRdb on the reads, yielding one entry per CDR3 protein. The sample has approximately 270,000 distinct CDR3 sequences; approximately 22% are singletons. Regarding the study as a whole: The ex vivo response was dominated by HLA-C-restricted CMV-specific TCR beta clonotypes. Of the TCR beta families, the public ones yielded a cumulative frequency that identified carriers of CMV plus the relevant HLA.

Ten or more counts support this clonotype. Antigen specificity is unknown. Germline V gives CDR1 SEHNR, CDR2 FQNEAQ (reference sequence). The CDR3 covers 16 residues. Trimming took 2 bases from V and 0 from J, leaving 10 bases between them. The rearrangement links TRBV7-9 to TRBJ2-2; no firm D call. The TCR sequence derives from a human donor in good health (CMV status not recorded). Some clones in this sample may be carry-over from other donors' samples. This sample comprised cultured PBMCs, obtained from culture after CMV antigen stimulation. CDR3 sequence reads: CASSLLAGANTGELFF. CDR3 nucleotides: TGTGCCAGCAGCTTATTAGCAGGAGCGAACACCGGGGAGCTGTTTTTT.